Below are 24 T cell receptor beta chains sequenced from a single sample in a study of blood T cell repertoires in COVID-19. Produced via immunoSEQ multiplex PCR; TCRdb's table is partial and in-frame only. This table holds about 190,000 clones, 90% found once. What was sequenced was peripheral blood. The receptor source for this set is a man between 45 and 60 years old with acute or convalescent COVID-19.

CDR3 residues: CASSLDKAVGGTQYF. As DNA, the CDR3 is TGTGCCAGCAGCTTAGATAAAGCCGTCGGCGGGACCCAGTACTTC. The chain uses TRBV11-3 and TRBJ2-5; D gene unclear. Trimming left V 0 bases short and J 7 bases short, with 15 bases between. The CDR3 has 15 residues. Germline CDR1 and CDR2: SGHNT and YENEEA. The entire variable domain, with the rest obtained from reference TRBV11-3 and TRBJ2-5, is as follows: EAGVVQSPRYKIIEKKQPVAFWCNPISGHNTLYWYLQNLGQGPELLIRYENEEAVDDSQLPKDRFSAERLKGVDSTLKIQPAELGDSAVYLCASSLDKAVGGTQYFGPGTRLLVL.

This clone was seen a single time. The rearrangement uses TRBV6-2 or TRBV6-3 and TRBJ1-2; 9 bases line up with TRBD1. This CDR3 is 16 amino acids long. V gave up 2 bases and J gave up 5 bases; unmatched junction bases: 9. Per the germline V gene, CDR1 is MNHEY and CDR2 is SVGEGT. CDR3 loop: CASSYPGQGVSYGYTF. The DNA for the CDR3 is TGTGCCAGCAGTTACCCGGGACAGGGAGTCTCATATGGCTACACCTTC.

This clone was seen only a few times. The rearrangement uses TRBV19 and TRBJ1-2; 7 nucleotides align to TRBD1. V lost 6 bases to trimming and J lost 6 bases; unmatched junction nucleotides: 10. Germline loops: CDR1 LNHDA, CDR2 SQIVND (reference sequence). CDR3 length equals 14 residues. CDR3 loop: CASSPDRPTDGYTF. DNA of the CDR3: TGTGCCAGTAGCCCGGACAGGCCCACCGATGGCTACACCTTC.

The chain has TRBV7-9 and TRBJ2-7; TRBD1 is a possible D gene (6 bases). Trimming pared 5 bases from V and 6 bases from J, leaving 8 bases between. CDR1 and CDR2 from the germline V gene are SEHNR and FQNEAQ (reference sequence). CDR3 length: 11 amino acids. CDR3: CASSAGVEQYF. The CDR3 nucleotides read TGTGCCAGCAGCGCAGGGGTCGAGCAGTACTTC.

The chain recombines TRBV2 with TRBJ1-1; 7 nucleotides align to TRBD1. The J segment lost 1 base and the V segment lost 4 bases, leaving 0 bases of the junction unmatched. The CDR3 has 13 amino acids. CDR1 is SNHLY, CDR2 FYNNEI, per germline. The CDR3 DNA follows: TGTGCCAGCAGTGGGGACAGGAACACTGAAGCTTTCTTT. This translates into CASSGDRNTEAFF.

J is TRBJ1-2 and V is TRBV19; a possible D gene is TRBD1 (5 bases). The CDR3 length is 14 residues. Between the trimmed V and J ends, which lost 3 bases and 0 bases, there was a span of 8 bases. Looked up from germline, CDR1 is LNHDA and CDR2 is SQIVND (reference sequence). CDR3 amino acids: CASSISRANYGYTF. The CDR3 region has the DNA TGTGCCAGTAGTATCTCCAGGGCTAACTATGGCTACACCTTC.

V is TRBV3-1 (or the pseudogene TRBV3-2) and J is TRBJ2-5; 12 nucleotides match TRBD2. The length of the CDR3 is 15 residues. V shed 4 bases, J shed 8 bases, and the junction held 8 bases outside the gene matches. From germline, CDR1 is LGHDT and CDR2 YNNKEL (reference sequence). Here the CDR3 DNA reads TGTGCCAGCAGCCCATATCTAGCGGGGGGGGCCACCCAGTACTTC. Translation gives CASSPYLAGGATQYF.

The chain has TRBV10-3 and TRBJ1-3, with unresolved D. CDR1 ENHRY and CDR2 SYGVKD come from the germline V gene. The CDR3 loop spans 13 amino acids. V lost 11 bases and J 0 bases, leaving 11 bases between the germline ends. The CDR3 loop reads CAGGSASGNTIYF. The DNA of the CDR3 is TGTGCCGGCGGGTCCGCCTCTGGAAACACCATATATTTT.

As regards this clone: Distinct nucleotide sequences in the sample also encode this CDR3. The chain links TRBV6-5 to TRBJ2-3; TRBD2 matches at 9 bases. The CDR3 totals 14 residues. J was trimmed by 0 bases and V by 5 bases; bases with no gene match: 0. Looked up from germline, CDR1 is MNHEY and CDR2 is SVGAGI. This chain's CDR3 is CASSTSGSTDTQYF. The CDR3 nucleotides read TGTGCCAGCAGTACTAGCGGGAGCACAGATACGCAGTATTTT.

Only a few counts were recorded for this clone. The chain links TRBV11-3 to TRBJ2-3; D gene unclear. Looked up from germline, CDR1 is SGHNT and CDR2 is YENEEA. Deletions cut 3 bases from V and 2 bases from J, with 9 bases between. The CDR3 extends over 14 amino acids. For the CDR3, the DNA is TGTGCCAGCAGCTTGTCCCGCGCCACAGATACGCAGTATTTT. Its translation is CASSLSRATDTQYF.

For the CDR3, the DNA is TGTGCCAGCAGCTCGTCAGGGGGCGCGTTTCAGCCCCAGCATTTT. Residues: CASSSSGGAFQPQHF. The chain is built from TRBV7-2 and TRBJ1-5, with 8 bases that match TRBD1. V shed 4 bases, J shed 6 bases, and the junction held 8 bases outside the gene matches. Germline V gives CDR1 SGHTA, CDR2 FQGNSA. The CDR3 is 15 residues long.

The CDR3 here is CASSLYGSSNQPQHF. As DNA, the CDR3 is TGTGCCAGCAGCTTATACGGTTCTAGCAATCAGCCCCAGCATTTT. The chain carries TRBV7-2 and TRBJ1-5; unclear D gene. Germline V gene sequence: CDR1 SGHTA, CDR2 FQGNSA. V lost 2 bases, J lost 0 bases, and 8 bases lay in between. The CDR3 loop spans 15 amino acids. Full variable domain (remainder filled in from reference TRBV7-2 and TRBJ1-5): GAGVSQSPSNKVTEKGKDVELRCDPISGHTALYWYRQSLGQGLEFLIYFQGNSAPDKSGLPSDRFSAERTGGSVSTLTIQRTQQEDSAVYLCASSLYGSSNQPQHFGDGTRLSIL.

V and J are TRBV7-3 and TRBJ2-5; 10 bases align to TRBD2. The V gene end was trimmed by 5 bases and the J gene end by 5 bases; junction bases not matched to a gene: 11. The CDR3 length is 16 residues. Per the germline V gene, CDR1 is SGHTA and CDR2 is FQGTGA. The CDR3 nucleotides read TGTGCCAGCAGCCGGGGGGGGCTAGCGGGAGCGGAGACCCAGTACTTC. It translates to CASSRGGLAGAETQYF.

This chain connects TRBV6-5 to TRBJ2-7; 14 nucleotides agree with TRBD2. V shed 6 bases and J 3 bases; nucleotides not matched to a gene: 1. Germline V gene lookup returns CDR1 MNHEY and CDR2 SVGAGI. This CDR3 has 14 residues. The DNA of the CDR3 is TGTGCCAGCAGGGGACTAGCGGGGGACTACGAGCAGTACTTC. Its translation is CASRGLAGDYEQYF.

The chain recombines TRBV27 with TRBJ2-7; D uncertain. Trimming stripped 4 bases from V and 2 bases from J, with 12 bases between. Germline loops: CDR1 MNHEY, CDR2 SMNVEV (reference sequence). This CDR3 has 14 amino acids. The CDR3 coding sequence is TGTGCCAGCAGTTCACGTAGTACGACCTACGAGCAGTACTTC. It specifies CASSSRSTTYEQYF.

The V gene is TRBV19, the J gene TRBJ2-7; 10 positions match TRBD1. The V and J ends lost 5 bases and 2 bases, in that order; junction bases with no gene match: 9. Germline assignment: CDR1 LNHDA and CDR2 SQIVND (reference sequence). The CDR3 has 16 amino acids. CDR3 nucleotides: TGTGCCAGTAGTCCACAAGGGACAGGGGCGGCCTACGAGCAGTACTTC. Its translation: CASSPQGTGAAYEQYF.

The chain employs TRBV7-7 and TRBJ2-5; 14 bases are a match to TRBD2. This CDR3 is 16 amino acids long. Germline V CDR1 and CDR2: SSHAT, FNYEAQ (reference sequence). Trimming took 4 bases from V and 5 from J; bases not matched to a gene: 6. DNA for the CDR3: TGTGCCAGCAGCTCGGGGACTAGCGGGAGCAGGGAGACCCAGTACTTC. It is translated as CASSSGTSGSRETQYF.

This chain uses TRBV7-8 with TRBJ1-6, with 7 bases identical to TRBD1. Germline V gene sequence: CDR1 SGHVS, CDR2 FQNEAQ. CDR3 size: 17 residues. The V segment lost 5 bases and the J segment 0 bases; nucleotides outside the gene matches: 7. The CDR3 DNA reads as TGTGCCAGCAGCATAGACGGGGACAGCTCCTATAATTCACCCCTCCACTTT. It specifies CASSIDGDSSYNSPLHF.

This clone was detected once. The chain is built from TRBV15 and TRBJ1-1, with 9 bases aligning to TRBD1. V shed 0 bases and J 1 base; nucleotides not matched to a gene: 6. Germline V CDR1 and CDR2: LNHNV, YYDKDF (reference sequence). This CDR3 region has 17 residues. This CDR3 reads CATSRDLQGARNTEAFF. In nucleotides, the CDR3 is TGTGCCACCAGCAGAGACCTACAGGGGGCAAGGAACACTGAAGCTTTCTTT.

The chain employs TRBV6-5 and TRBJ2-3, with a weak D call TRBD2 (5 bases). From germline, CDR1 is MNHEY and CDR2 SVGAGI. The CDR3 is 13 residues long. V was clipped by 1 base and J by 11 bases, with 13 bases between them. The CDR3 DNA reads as TGTGCCAGCAGTTACTACGAAAACGGAGGGCAGTATTTT. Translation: CASSYYENGGQYF.

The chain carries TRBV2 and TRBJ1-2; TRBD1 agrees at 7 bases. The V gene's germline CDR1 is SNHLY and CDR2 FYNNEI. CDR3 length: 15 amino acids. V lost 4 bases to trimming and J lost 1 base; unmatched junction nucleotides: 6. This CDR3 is CASSGRDSLNYGYTF. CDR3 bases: TGTGCCAGCAGTGGCCGGGACAGCCTTAACTATGGCTACACCTTC. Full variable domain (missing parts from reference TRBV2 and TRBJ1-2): EPEVTQTPSHQVTQMGQEVILRCVPISNHLYFYWYRQILGQKVEFLVSFYNNEISEKSEIFDDQFSVERPDGSNFTLKIRSTKLEDSAMYFCASSGRDSLNYGYTFGSGTRLTVV.

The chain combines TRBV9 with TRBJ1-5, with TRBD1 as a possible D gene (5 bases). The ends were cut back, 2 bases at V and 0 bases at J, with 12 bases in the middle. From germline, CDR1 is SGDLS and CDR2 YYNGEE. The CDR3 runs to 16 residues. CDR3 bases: TGTGCCAGCAGCGTGGGGGGAGGAGATAGCAATCAGCCCCAGCATTTT. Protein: CASSVGGGDSNQPQHF.

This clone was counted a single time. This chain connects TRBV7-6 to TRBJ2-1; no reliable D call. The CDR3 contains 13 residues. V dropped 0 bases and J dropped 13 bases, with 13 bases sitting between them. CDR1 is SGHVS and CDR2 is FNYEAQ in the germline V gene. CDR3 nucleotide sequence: TGTGCCAGCAGCTTAGCTCTCCTGGCAGAACAGTTCTTC. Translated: CASSLALLAEQFF.

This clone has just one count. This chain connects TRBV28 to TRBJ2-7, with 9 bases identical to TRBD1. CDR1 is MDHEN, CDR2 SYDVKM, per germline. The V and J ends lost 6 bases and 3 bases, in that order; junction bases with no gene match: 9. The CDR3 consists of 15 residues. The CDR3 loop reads CASRSTGGHHYEQYV. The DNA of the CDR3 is TGTGCCAGCAGATCTACAGGGGGCCACCACTACGAGCAGTACGTC.